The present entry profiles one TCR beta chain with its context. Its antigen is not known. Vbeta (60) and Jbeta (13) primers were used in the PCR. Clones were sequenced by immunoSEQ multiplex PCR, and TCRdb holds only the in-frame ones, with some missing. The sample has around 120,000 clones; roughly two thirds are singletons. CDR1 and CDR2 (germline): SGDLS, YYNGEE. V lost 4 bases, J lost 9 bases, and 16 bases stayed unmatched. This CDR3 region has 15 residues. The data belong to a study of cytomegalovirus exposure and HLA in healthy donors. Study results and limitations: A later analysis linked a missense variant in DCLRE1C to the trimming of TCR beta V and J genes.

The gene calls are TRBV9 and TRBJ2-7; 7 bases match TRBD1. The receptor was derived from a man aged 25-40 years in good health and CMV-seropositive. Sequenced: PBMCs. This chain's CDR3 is CASSSTGTAPNGQYF. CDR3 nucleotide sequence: TGTGCCAGCAGCTCTACCGGGACAGCACCAAACGGGCAGTACTTC.